These 27 T cell receptor beta chains share one sample of origin, sequenced in a study of control samples from healthy donors and cancer patients. Profiling relied on immunoSEQ multiplex PCR, and the TCRdb table lists in-frame clones only, not all of them. This sample has some 29,000 clones; around nine tenths occur once, and the top ten carry less than 5%. The sequenced sample was formalin-fixed, paraffin-embedded tissue. The receptors were sampled from a female donor with melanoma.

The count of this clone is one. This sequence joins TRBV5-4 and TRBJ1-4; D is uncertain. Germline CDR1 reads SGHNT; CDR2 reads YYREEE (reference sequence). Trimming took off 0 bases at V and 5 bases at J, with 8 bases between the two ends. The CDR3 has 14 amino acids. The CDR3 protein is CASSLGLGNEKLFF. CDR3 in DNA: TGTGCCAGCAGCTTGGGACTGGGGAATGAAAAACTGTTTTTT.

J is TRBJ2-1 and V is TRBV6-5; TRBD2 aligns across 10 bases. Germline V gene lookup returns CDR1 MNHEY and CDR2 SVGAGI. V trimming: 8 bases; J trimming: 8 bases; junction bases outside the gene matches: 6. The CDR3 consists of 13 residues. CDR3: CASRLAGVDEQFF. The CDR3 bases are TGTGCCAGCCGGCTAGCGGGAGTCGATGAGCAGTTCTTC.

To note about this clone: The junction and the germline gene differ at one end; a read error may be behind it. The J gene is TRBJ1-5, the V gene TRBV2; TRBD1 might be the D (5 bases). CDR1 and CDR2 (germline): SNHLY, FYNNEI. The CDR3 totals 15 residues. Written as DNA, the CDR3 is TGTGCCAGTAGCTCCGGGACGAGACGAGATCAGTCCCAGCATTTT. Its translation: CASSSGTRRDQSQHF.

The chain recombines TRBV5-4 with TRBJ1-2; 10 bases are shared with TRBD1. The CDR3 runs to 15 residues. Trimming cost V 1 base and J 5 bases; bases outside gene matches: 5. Germline CDR1 and CDR2: SGHNT and YYREEE (reference sequence). This chain's CDR3 is CASSLKGQGFYGYTF. As DNA, the CDR3 is TGTGCCAGCAGCTTGAAGGGACAGGGGTTTTATGGCTACACCTTC.

Concerning this clone: Different DNA sequences within this sample yield the same CDR3. The chain carries TRBV5-5 and TRBJ1-1, with a possible D match to TRBD1 (5 bases). The germline gives CDR1 SGHKS, CDR2 YYEKEE (reference sequence). There are 14 residues in the CDR3. V was pared by 2 bases and J by 5 bases, with 13 bases between. The CDR3 DNA follows: TGTGCCAGCAGCTTTCGGGGCAAGAGGACTGAAGCTTTCTTT. It yields the protein CASSFRGKRTEAFF.

V is TRBV19 and J is TRBJ1-2, with D unresolved. V gave up 6 bases and J gave up 3 bases, with 11 bases separating them. This CDR3 has 13 amino acids. CDR1 is LNHDA and CDR2 is SQIVND in the germline V gene (reference sequence). The CDR3 sequence: CASRQTYDYGYTF. The CDR3 DNA sequence: TGTGCCAGTAGGCAAACCTATGACTATGGCTACACCTTC.

V gene TRBV19 combines with J gene TRBJ1-1; no clear D gene. Deletions cut 7 bases from V and 1 base from J, with 16 bases between. CDR1 and CDR2 (germline): LNHDA, SQIVND (reference sequence). The CDR3 has 15 amino acids. The CDR3 DNA follows: TGTGCCAGTACCCCGGCTGGCCCGGGGAACACTGAAGCTTTCTTT. This gives the protein CASTPAGPGNTEAFF.

The genes are TRBV7-9 and TRBJ1-2; 7 bases match TRBD1. V was clipped by 4 bases and J by 3 bases; unmatched bases: 8. CDR3 size: 15 residues. Per germline, CDR1 SEHNR and CDR2 FQNEAQ (reference sequence). In nucleotides, the CDR3 is TGTGCCAGCAGCTCTAGGGGGCGAAGCGACTATGGCTACACCTTC. Translation: CASSSRGRSDYGYTF.

The sample holds one count of this clone. The chain couples TRBV2 to TRBJ1-2; 10 nucleotides agree with TRBD1. CDR1 is SNHLY and CDR2 is FYNNEI in the germline V gene. The length of the CDR3 is 14 residues. V was clipped by 6 bases and J by 4 bases; unmatched bases: 5. CDR3 protein: CASSGQGGPYGYTF. CDR3 DNA: TGTGCCAGCAGCGGACAGGGGGGCCCCTATGGCTACACCTTC.

The chain is built from TRBV2 and TRBJ1-4; the D is unclear. Between the trimmed V and J ends, which lost 4 bases and 12 bases, there was a span of 12 bases. Germline CDR1 is SNHLY and CDR2 is FYNNEI. The CDR3 contains 12 residues. CDR3 protein: CASSGNSGELFF. The CDR3 DNA reads TGTGCCAGCAGTGGGAACTCGGGAGAACTGTTTTTT.

The table lists this clone with a count of one. V gene TRBV7-9 combines with J gene TRBJ1-4; TRBD1 matches 10 bases. V shed 2 bases, J shed 7 bases, and the junction held 4 bases outside the gene matches. The V gene's germline CDR1 is SEHNR and CDR2 FQNEAQ (reference sequence). This CDR3 has 15 amino acids. CDR3 in amino acids: CASSLTGTGVEKLFF. The CDR3 DNA reads TGTGCCAGCAGCTTAACCGGGACAGGGGTTGAAAAACTGTTTTTT.

This clone was picked up one time. In DNA form, the CDR3 reads TGTGCCAGCTCACCACCCAGGACCCCAGATACGCAGTATTTT. Amino acids: CASSPPRTPDTQYF. J is TRBJ2-3 and V is TRBV18; the D is unclear. Germline V CDR1 and CDR2: KGHSH, LQKENI. The V and J ends lost 0 bases and 4 bases respectively, with 8 bases between them. The CDR3 length is 14 residues.

This chain links TRBV6-2 or TRBV6-3 with TRBJ2-1; TRBD2 aligns across 7 bases. The CDR3 covers 13 residues. The J segment lost 15 bases and the V segment lost 1 base, leaving 9 bases of the junction unmatched. Per the germline V gene, CDR1 is MNHEY and CDR2 is SVGEGT. Here the CDR3 reads CASSYFGGTGGFF. CDR3 coding DNA: TGTGCCAGCAGTTACTTCGGGGGGACGGGAGGGTTCTTC.

The gene calls are TRBV6-6 and TRBJ2-1; D is uncertain. V was clipped by 11 bases and J by 6 bases, with 17 bases between them. Germline CDR1 and CDR2: MNHNY and SVGAGI (reference sequence). This CDR3 has 13 residues. CDR3 region: CACREINSNEQFF. The CDR3 region has the DNA TGTGCCTGTCGAGAAATCAACAGCAATGAGCAGTTCTTC.

The DNA of the CDR3 is TGCGCCAGCAGCGTCATCGGGGCTGCCCATGGCTACACCTTC. It yields the protein CASSVIGAAHGYTF. The chain employs TRBV4-1 and TRBJ1-2, with D tentatively TRBD1 (5 bases). Germline V gene data show CDR1 as MGHRA and CDR2 as YSYEKL. The CDR3 is 14 residues long. V was pared by 5 bases and J by 6 bases, with 16 bases between.

V gene TRBV27 combines with J gene TRBJ2-1, with unresolved D. V was shortened by 3 bases and J by 6 bases, with 15 bases between the two germline ends. Looked up from germline, CDR1 is MNHEY and CDR2 is SMNVEV (reference sequence). The CDR3 sequence is 15 residues long. The CDR3 is CASSFAGLGGNEQFF. CDR3 bases: TGTGCCAGCAGTTTCGCCGGGCTGGGTGGCAATGAGCAGTTCTTC.

The J gene is TRBJ1-5, the V gene TRBV4-1; D gene uncertain. Germline CDR1 and CDR2: MGHRA and YSYEKL. CDR3 length: 13 amino acids. V was cut by 3 bases and J by 1 base, with 4 bases left in between. In DNA, the CDR3 is TGCGCCAGCAGCCAGGGGAGCAATCAGCCCCAGCATTTT. Its translation is CASSQGSNQPQHF.

The chain couples TRBV6-2 or TRBV6-3 to TRBJ2-3; 15 bases are a match to TRBD2. This CDR3 spans 19 amino acids. Germline V gene sequence: CDR1 MNHEY, CDR2 SVGEGT. V lost 5 bases and J lost 7; bases outside the gene matches: 16. The CDR3 here is CASSKRPGLAGGPPYTQYF. The CDR3 DNA sequence: TGTGCCAGCAGTAAACGACCGGGACTAGCGGGAGGACCCCCGTATACGCAGTATTTT.

The chain employs TRBV19 and TRBJ2-7; D remains ambiguous. V dropped 3 bases and J dropped 2 bases, with 8 bases sitting between them. The germline V gene has CDR1 LNHDA and CDR2 SQIVND (reference sequence). The CDR3 loop spans 13 amino acids. The CDR3 protein is CASSIRQAYEQYF. The DNA for the CDR3 is TGTGCCAGTAGTATCCGGCAGGCCTACGAGCAGTACTTC. Full variable domain (outside the CDR3, taken from reference TRBV19 and TRBJ2-7): DGGITQSPKYLFRKEGQNVTLSCEQNLNHDAMYWYRQDPGQGLRLIYYSQIVNDFQKGDIAEGYSVSREKKESFPLTVTSAQKNPTAFYLCASSIRQAYEQYFGPGTRLTVT.

The chain uses TRBV27 and TRBJ1-1; TRBD1 aligns across 8 bases. The V and J ends lost 4 bases and 5 bases, in that order; junction bases with no gene match: 9. The CDR3 length is 15 residues. Per the germline V gene, CDR1 is MNHEY and CDR2 is SMNVEV (reference sequence). CDR3 sequence: CASSSFSGGRTEAFF. For the CDR3, the DNA is TGTGCCAGCAGTTCGTTCTCAGGGGGCCGGACTGAAGCTTTCTTT.

DNA for the CDR3: TGTGCCAGCCGGGGACTAGCGGGATCCGGGCAGTACTTC. It codes for CASRGLAGSGQYF. This chain connects TRBV5-6 to TRBJ2-7; 13 positions agree with TRBD2. CDR1 is SGHDT, CDR2 YYEEEE, per germline. CDR3 length: 13 residues. V was clipped by 7 bases and J by 9 bases; unmatched bases: 7.

This chain connects TRBV9 to TRBJ2-1, with 7 bases that match TRBD2. The CDR3 extends over 15 amino acids. V shed 0 bases, J shed 0 bases, and the junction held 0 bases outside the gene matches. The germline CDR1 and CDR2 sequences are SGDLS and YYNGEE. The DNA of the CDR3 is TGTGCCAGCAGCGTAGAGCGGGGCTCCTACAATGAGCAGTTCTTC. Encoded protein: CASSVERGSYNEQFF.

V gene TRBV18 combines with J gene TRBJ1-2; D unresolved. This CDR3 contains 14 residues. Germline CDR1 is KGHSH and CDR2 is LQKENI. Deletions cut 2 bases from V and 4 bases from J, with 11 bases between. Here the CDR3 reads CASSPSRAGYGYTF. The CDR3 DNA sequence: TGTGCCAGCTCACCATCGAGGGCTGGCTATGGCTACACCTTC. Based on the CDR3 plus reference TRBV18 and TRBJ1-2, the full variable domain is NAGVMQNPRHLVRRRGQEARLRCSPMKGHSHVYWYRQLPEEGLKFMVYLQKENIIDESGMPKERFSAEFPKEGPSILRIQQVVRGDSAAYFCASSPSRAGYGYTFGSGTRLTVV.

This chain links TRBV9 with TRBJ2-7; perhaps TRBD1 as D (6 bases). Per germline, CDR1 SGDLS and CDR2 YYNGEE. This CDR3 spans 13 amino acids. Trimming removed 4 bases from V and 3 bases from J, with 11 bases in between. This CDR3 reads CASSPTGDYEQYF. The CDR3 DNA sequence: TGTGCCAGCAGCCCGACAGGAGACTACGAGCAGTACTTC.

The chain links TRBV6-2 or TRBV6-3 to TRBJ2-7, with a tentative D call TRBD2 (5 bases). Germline CDR1 and CDR2: MNHEY and SVGEGT. The V and J ends lost 4 bases and 0 bases respectively, with 10 bases between them. The CDR3 spans 14 residues. The CDR3 DNA is TGTGCCAGCAGTTCTAGCAGGAACTCCTACGAGCAGTACTTC. Protein sequence: CASSSSRNSYEQYF.

CDR3 sequence (DNA): TGTGCCAGCAGCCACCGGACTAGCGGAGAGACCCAGTACTTC. Its protein product is CASSHRTSGETQYF. The chain carries TRBV3-1 (or the pseudogene TRBV3-2) and TRBJ2-5; 10 bases align to TRBD2. The trim removed 3 bases at V and 4 bases at J, leaving 2 bases unmatched. This CDR3 has 14 amino acids. Germline lookup yields CDR1 LGHDT and CDR2 YNNKEL (reference sequence).

The chain uses TRBV3-1 (or the pseudogene TRBV3-2) and TRBJ1-5, with D unresolved. Germline loops: CDR1 LGHDT, CDR2 YNNKEL (reference sequence). CDR3 length: 14 residues. V lost 1 base to trimming and J lost 7 bases, with 11 bases between them. The CDR3 here is CASSQGQILQPQHF. The CDR3 DNA sequence: TGTGCCAGCAGCCAAGGCCAGATACTGCAGCCCCAGCATTTT.